These 14 T cell receptor beta chains came from one sample sequenced in a study of shared clonotypes between healthy human individuals. Sequencing used immunoSEQ multiplex PCR; TCRdb keeps in-frame clones, though not all of them. The sample lists about 1.4 million clones; 95% to 97% were seen once. Sequencing used naive CD4+ T cells sorted from blood. Noted subset: CD45RA+ positively selected. Source of these receptors: a man aged 25-45 years in good health.

The chain employs TRBV7-2 and TRBJ1-1, with unresolved D. The length of the CDR3 is 13 residues. The germline gives CDR1 SGHTA, CDR2 FQGNSA. V lost 2 bases and J lost 1, with 5 bases in between. The CDR3 loop is CASSLRWNTEAFF. In DNA form, the CDR3 reads TGTGCCAGCAGCTTACGATGGAACACTGAAGCTTTCTTT.

This rearrangement joins TRBV5-1 to TRBJ2-1, with 7 bases identical to TRBD1. The V gene end was trimmed by 1 base and the J gene end by 6 bases; junction bases not matched to a gene: 7. CDR1 is SGHRS and CDR2 is YFSETQ in the germline V gene. The CDR3 has 15 residues. In DNA form, the CDR3 reads TGCGCCAGCAGCTTGCAAGTGACAGGGTTCAATGAGCAGTTCTTC. Amino acid sequence: CASSLQVTGFNEQFF. Looking up the rest from reference TRBV5-1 and TRBJ2-1 gives the full variable domain: KAGVTQTPRYLIKTRGQQVTLSCSPISGHRSVSWYQQTPGQGLQFLFEYFSETQRNKGNFPGRFSGRQFSNSRSEMNVSTLELGDSALYLCASSLQVTGFNEQFFGPGTRLTVL.

The chain employs TRBV18 and TRBJ2-1; D call uncertain. The CDR3 has 12 amino acids. Trimming left V 2 bases short and J 9 bases short, with 8 bases between. Germline lookup yields CDR1 KGHSH and CDR2 LQKENI. The CDR3 DNA sequence: TGTGCCAGCTCACCAAAGACTTTTGAGCAGTTCTTC. This encodes CASSPKTFEQFF.

The chain carries TRBV5-4 and TRBJ1-4; weak D call: TRBD1 (5 bases). CDR1 and CDR2 from the germline V gene are SGHNT and YYREEE (reference sequence). Between the trimmed V and J ends, which lost 3 bases and 7 bases, there was a span of 13 bases. This CDR3 is built from 14 residues. The CDR3 nucleotides are TGTGCCAGCAGCTCCAAGGGAGGGACTGAAAAACTGTTTTTT. This translates into CASSSKGGTEKLFF.

The chain recombines TRBV5-5 with TRBJ1-1; D gene uncertain. V lost 0 bases and J lost 8, with 8 bases in between. This CDR3 region has 12 residues. Per the germline V gene, CDR1 is SGHKS and CDR2 is YYEKEE (reference sequence). The CDR3 reads CASSLDVPEAFF. In nucleotides, the CDR3 is TGTGCCAGCAGCTTGGACGTGCCGGAAGCTTTCTTT.

The chain recombines TRBV9 with TRBJ2-1, with D uncertain. Germline loops: CDR1 SGDLS, CDR2 YYNGEE. This CDR3 spans 15 amino acids. Trimming left V 0 bases short and J 0 bases short, with 7 bases between. The CDR3 loop reads CASSVVGTSYNEQFF. For the CDR3, the DNA is TGTGCCAGCAGCGTAGTGGGTACCTCCTACAATGAGCAGTTCTTC.

The V and J genes are TRBV5-1 and TRBJ2-1, with 9 bases lining up with TRBD2. Losses at the gene ends were 3 bases for V and 6 bases for J; bases not matched to a gene: 7. From germline, CDR1 is SGHRS and CDR2 YFSETQ. The CDR3 loop spans 15 amino acids. CDR3 residues: CASSWGLALSNEQFF. DNA for the CDR3: TGCGCCAGCAGCTGGGGACTAGCCCTCTCCAATGAGCAGTTCTTC.

This chain joins TRBV4-3 and TRBJ1-1; D not certain. The V gene lost 7 bases and the J gene lost 3 bases, with 12 bases spanning the gap. This CDR3 has 13 amino acids. Per the germline V gene, CDR1 is LGHNA and CDR2 is YSLEER. The CDR3 reads CASTLGPDTEAFF. The CDR3 region has the DNA TGCGCCAGCACCTTAGGCCCGGACACTGAAGCTTTCTTT.

The chain combines TRBV5-1 with TRBJ1-1, with D hard to call. Trimming took 1 base from V and 1 from J, leaving 11 bases between them. Germline CDR1 and CDR2: SGHRS and YFSETQ. The length of the CDR3 is 15 residues. CDR3 amino acids: CASSLQGKKNTEAFF. The CDR3 bases are TGCGCCAGCAGCTTGCAAGGGAAGAAGAACACTGAAGCTTTCTTT.

Regarding this clone: In the same sample, other DNA sequences code for this CDR3. J is TRBJ2-3 and V is TRBV20-1, with unresolved D. V shed 0 bases and J shed 3 bases, with 1 base lying between them. The CDR3 contains 11 residues. Looked up from germline, CDR1 is DFQATT and CDR2 is SNEGSKA (reference sequence). The CDR3 protein is CSARDTDTQYF. In DNA form, the CDR3 reads TGCAGTGCTAGAGATACAGATACGCAGTATTTT.

The V call is TRBV9, the J call TRBJ2-3; 9 nucleotides align to TRBD2. The CDR3 has 15 amino acids. Germline trimming cut 5 bases from V and 1 base from J; bases unmatched to any gene: 5. Germline lookup yields CDR1 SGDLS and CDR2 YYNGEE. CDR3 sequence reads: CASSLGLARTDTQYF. CDR3 DNA sequence: TGTGCCAGCAGTTTAGGACTAGCGCGCACAGATACGCAGTATTTT.

The gene calls are TRBV7-9 and TRBJ1-1; 10 positions match TRBD1. Unmatched junction bases numbered 8, after V lost 3 bases and J lost 13 bases. CDR1 and CDR2 (germline): SEHNR, FQNEAQ (reference sequence). The CDR3 sequence is 13 residues long. The CDR3: CASSFGTGEVNFF. For the CDR3, the DNA is TGTGCCAGCAGCTTCGGGACAGGGGAGGTGAATTTCTTT.

The rearrangement links TRBV7-2 to TRBJ2-1; D is uncertain. Trimming removed 5 bases from V and 8 bases from J, with 13 bases in between. CDR1 is SGHTA, CDR2 FQGNSA, per germline. There are 13 residues in the CDR3. In DNA form, the CDR3 reads TGTGCCAGCAGCCCTCGCGAGCGCGATGAGCAGTTCTTC. Translation gives CASSPRERDEQFF.

V usage is TRBV21-1 and J usage is TRBJ1-5. TRBV21-1 is a known pseudogene. There are 16 residues in the CDR3. CDR3 residues: CASSKSMGGSNQPQHF. CDR3 in DNA: TGTGCCAGCAGCAAATCCATGGGGGGTAGCAATCAGCCCCAGCATTTT.